Following are 12 T cell receptor beta chains from one sample sequenced in a study of T cell responses to AZD1222 COVID-19 vaccine. Sequencing used immunoSEQ multiplex PCR; TCRdb keeps in-frame clones, though not all of them. Altogether approximately 90,000 clones are present, around 91% being singletons, with the ten largest covering over 7.5%. The sequences come from peripheral blood, collected on day 0 of AZD1222 vaccination. Receptors were obtained from an adult in good health.

This chain uses TRBV7-8 with TRBJ1-1; D is unclear. V dropped 1 base and J dropped 7 bases, with 16 bases sitting between them. The CDR3 runs 15 residues. Germline V gives CDR1 SGHVS, CDR2 FQNEAQ. CDR3 nucleotide sequence: TGTGCCAGCAGCTTAGACGACCGGAGGGCGGTTGAAGCTTTCTTT. Translation gives CASSLDDRRAVEAFF.

The gene calls are TRBV10-3 and TRBJ1-5; D remains unclear. Looked up from germline, CDR1 is ENHRY and CDR2 is SYGVKD. CDR3 length: 19 amino acids. With 0 bases removed from V and 5 bases from J, the gap between germline ends came to 23 bases. CDR3: CAISESVGSLTPKDQPQHF. DNA of the CDR3: TGTGCCATCAGTGAGTCGGTTGGGTCTCTAACGCCAAAGGATCAGCCCCAGCATTTT.

The rearrangement joins TRBV30 to TRBJ1-2; D remains unclear. Trimming stripped 2 bases from V and 1 base from J, with 8 bases between. Germline V gene sequence: CDR1 GTSNPN, CDR2 SVGIG (reference sequence). This CDR3 contains 13 residues. This CDR3 is CAWSIGINYGYTF. The CDR3, as DNA: TGTGCCTGGAGTATAGGAATTAACTATGGCTACACCTTC.

V and J are TRBV12-3 or TRBV12-4 and TRBJ1-1; TRBD1 is a possible D gene (5 bases). The CDR3 is 12 amino acids. The ends were cut back, 3 bases at V and 11 bases at J, with 13 bases in the middle. DNA of the CDR3: TGTGCCAGCAGTTTTATCCAGGGAAGGGCTTTCTTT. It codes for CASSFIQGRAFF.

V is TRBV21-1 and J is TRBJ1-2; the table's D gene call, TRBD1, was not cross checked with the DNA. TRBV21-1 is tagged as a pseudogene. This CDR3 region has 17 residues. In nucleotides, the CDR3 is TGTGCCAGCACTGGGGACAGGGAGTTTTTGCCTAACTATGGCTACACCTTC. Amino acids: CASTGDREFLPNYGYTF.

V usage is TRBV5-1 and J usage is TRBJ1-1; maybe TRBD1 (5 bases). The CDR3 contains 14 residues. The germline CDR1 and CDR2 sequences are SGHRS and YFSETQ. V gave up 3 bases and J gave up 8 bases, with 17 bases separating them. The CDR3 loop reads CASSYGIRGAEAFF. CDR3 nucleotide sequence: TGCGCCAGCAGCTACGGTATTAGGGGCGCCGAAGCTTTCTTT. Based on the CDR3 plus reference TRBV5-1 and TRBJ1-1, the full variable domain is KAGVTQTPRYLIKTRGQQVTLSCSPISGHRSVSWYQQTPGQGLQFLFEYFSETQRNKGNFPGRFSGRQFSNSRSEMNVSTLELGDSALYLCASSYGIRGAEAFFGQGTRLTVV.

This chain links TRBV5-1 with TRBJ2-3; D may match TRBD1 or TRBD2 (5 bases each). V was clipped by 1 base and J by 2 bases, with 14 bases between them. The CDR3 has 16 residues. Germline CDR1 reads SGHRS; CDR2 reads YFSETQ. The CDR3 spells CASSLLLKGTTDTQYF. Written as DNA, the CDR3 is TGCGCCAGCAGCTTGTTATTAAAGGGGACCACAGATACGCAGTATTTT.

The chain links TRBV6-5 to TRBJ1-1; D remains ambiguous. Trimming took off 6 bases at V and 0 bases at J, with 8 bases between the two ends. The CDR3 consists of 13 residues. CDR1 MNHEY and CDR2 SVGAGI come from the germline V gene. As DNA, the CDR3 is TGTGCCAGCAGGCCGGGGTTGAACACTGAAGCTTTCTTT. Its protein is CASRPGLNTEAFF.

This clone was recorded only once. The rearrangement joins TRBV19 to TRBJ2-5, with 11 bases identical to TRBD2. J was trimmed by 3 bases and V by 4 bases; bases with no gene match: 4. This CDR3 region has 15 residues. Germline V gene sequence: CDR1 LNHDA, CDR2 SQIVND (reference sequence). The CDR3 DNA reads as TGTGCCAGTAGTACCGGGACTAGCGGAAAAGAGACCCAGTACTTC. It is translated as CASSTGTSGKETQYF.

This clone was found once. The chain has TRBV7-9 and TRBJ1-5, with D maybe TRBD1 (6 bases). V dropped 4 bases and J dropped 4 bases, with 11 bases sitting between them. CDR1 SEHNR and CDR2 FQNEAQ come from the germline V gene (reference sequence). The CDR3 spans 14 residues. CDR3: CASSSPDRNQPQHF. CDR3 DNA sequence: TGTGCCAGCAGCTCCCCGGACAGAAATCAGCCCCAGCATTTT.

This chain joins TRBV7-5 and TRBJ2-3; the table's D call TRBD2 went unverified against the DNA. TRBV7-5 is an annotated pseudogene. CDR3 length: 21 amino acids. The CDR3, as DNA: TGTGCCAGAAGCTTAGATACCAGGGCCCGAAGCGGGGGGAATTTGACAGATACGCAGTATTTT. It translates to CARSLDTRARSGGNLTDTQYF.

This clone came up a few times. The rearrangement uses TRBV29-1 and TRBJ1-6, with D tentatively TRBD1 (5 bases). V lost 7 bases, J lost 9 bases, and 16 bases lay in between. Germline CDR1 is SQVTM and CDR2 is ANQGSEA. CDR3 length: 13 residues. CDR3 in amino acids: CSASGGMSSPLHF. The CDR3 DNA follows: TGCAGCGCCTCGGGGGGGATGAGTTCACCCCTCCACTTT.